One and the same sample provided the 31 T cell receptor beta chains below, sequenced in a study of T cell repertoires in cytomegalovirus infection. In TCRdb, the reads were re-called with MiXCR into one record per CDR3 protein. Of roughly 110,000 distinct CDR3 sequences listed, about a tenth were seen once; the top ten hold roughly 31%. No antigen has been assigned to these receptors. Material: PBMCs, sequenced either directly or after in vitro stimulation (not recorded which). The receptors were sampled from a human donor in good health (CMV status not recorded). Some clones in this sample may be carry-over from other donors' samples.

This clonotype came up many times. The CDR3, as DNA: TGTGCCAGCAGTATAAGTGCCCTAGCGCGGATATACAATGAGCAGTTCTTC. Residues: CASSISALARIYNEQFF. J is TRBJ2-1 and V is TRBV27; D might be TRBD2 (6 bases). Trimming took off 5 bases at V and 4 bases at J, with 21 bases between the two ends. Germline lookup yields CDR1 MNHEY and CDR2 SMNVEV (reference sequence). This CDR3 has 17 amino acids.

This chain links TRBV6-1 with TRBJ2-2; D remains ambiguous. Per germline, CDR1 MNHNS and CDR2 SASEGT. Trimming shortened V by 5 bases and J by 2 bases, and 12 bases separated the two germline ends. The CDR3 consists of 15 residues. The CDR3 loop is CASSPIQTNTGELFF. The CDR3 DNA reads TGTGCCAGCAGTCCAATCCAGACAAACACCGGGGAGCTGTTTTTT.

This clonotype was seen ten or more times. V is TRBV7-9 and J is TRBJ2-4, with D possibly TRBD1 on 6 matching bases. CDR3 size: 15 residues. Per the germline V gene, CDR1 is SEHNR and CDR2 is FQNEAQ (reference sequence). Trimming pared 7 bases from V and 1 base from J, leaving 14 bases between. The CDR3 is CASNEQGVAKNIQYF. CDR3 nucleotide sequence: TGTGCCAGCAACGAACAGGGTGTGGCCAAAAACATTCAGTACTTC. Combining the CDR3 with reference TRBV7-9 and TRBJ2-4 gives the whole variable domain DTGVSQNPRHKITKRGQNVTFRCDPISEHNRLYWYRQTLGQGPEFLTYFQNEAQLEKSRLLSDRFSAERPKGSFSTLEIQRTEQGDSAMYLCASNEQGVAKNIQYFGAGTRLSVL.

V usage is TRBV14 and J usage is TRBJ1-2; TRBD1 aligns across 8 bases. V was pared by 4 bases and J by 4 bases, with 8 bases of the junction left unmatched. CDR3 size: 15 residues. Germline V gene data show CDR1 as SGHDN and CDR2 as FVKESK. CDR3 in amino acids: CASSPDRGRAYGYTF. The DNA of the CDR3 is TGTGCCAGCAGCCCAGACAGGGGCAGGGCCTATGGCTACACCTTC.

This clonotype was detected ten times or more. The V gene is TRBV7-2, the J gene TRBJ2-5; TRBD1 agrees at 7 bases. V dropped 8 bases and J dropped 2; count of bases not matched to a gene: 8. Germline V gene sequence: CDR1 SGHTA, CDR2 FQGNSA. The CDR3 loop spans 14 amino acids. In DNA form, the CDR3 reads TGTGCCAGCCGGGAACCGGGACAGCAAGAGACCCAGTACTTC. Translated, it gives CASREPGQQETQYF.

This clonotype has just a few counts. The chain combines TRBV19 with TRBJ2-3; D unclear. V shed 3 bases and J shed 2 bases, with 12 bases lying between them. Germline assignment: CDR1 LNHDA and CDR2 SQIVND (reference sequence). This CDR3 has 15 amino acids. In DNA, the CDR3 is TGTGCCAGTAGTATCGGACCCAGCACCACAGATACGCAGTATTTT. Translation gives CASSIGPSTTDTQYF.

Many counts were recorded for this clonotype. The chain is built from TRBV19 and TRBJ2-5, with a possible D match to TRBD1 (5 bases). Per the germline V gene, CDR1 is LNHDA and CDR2 is SQIVND (reference sequence). This CDR3 has 14 amino acids. V was trimmed by 6 bases and J by 4 bases, leaving 15 bases between them. CDR3 DNA: TGTGCCAGTAGCTCCTCTATTAGGGGAGAGACCCAGTACTTC. Protein: CASSSSIRGETQYF.

This clonotype showed up just a few times. This chain connects TRBV7-9 to TRBJ2-1; D might be TRBD1 (7 bases). Trimming removed 1 base at V and 3 bases at J, with 13 bases between. The CDR3 runs to 16 residues. CDR1 and CDR2 from the germline V gene are SEHNR and FQNEAQ (reference sequence). CDR3 sequence reads: CASSLGRGQNYNEQFF. The CDR3 DNA sequence: TGTGCCAGCAGCTTAGGGAGGGGACAGAACTACAATGAGCAGTTCTTC.

This clonotype was found many times. The rearrangement joins TRBV7-8 to TRBJ2-1; 11 nucleotides line up with TRBD2. This CDR3 has 17 amino acids. V trimming: 5 bases; J trimming: 7 bases; junction bases outside the gene matches: 13. In germline, CDR1 is SGHVS, CDR2 FQNEAQ. The CDR3 is CASSARLAGSPRNEQFF. CDR3 nucleotide sequence: TGTGCCAGCAGCGCACGACTAGCGGGGTCACCGAGGAATGAGCAGTTCTTC.

This chain uses TRBV5-1 with TRBJ2-6; no definite D call. V dropped 3 bases and J dropped 0 bases, with 7 bases sitting between them. Germline V gene data show CDR1 as SGHRS and CDR2 as YFSETQ. The CDR3 is 15 amino acids. Here the CDR3 reads CASSSGSSGANVLTF. CDR3 nucleotide sequence: TGCGCCAGCAGCTCGGGCAGCTCTGGGGCCAACGTCCTGACTTTC.

There are many counts of this clonotype. The V and J genes are TRBV7-3 and TRBJ2-7; D uncertain. This CDR3 contains 13 residues. Germline CDR1 and CDR2: SGHTA and FQGTGA. V lost 5 bases and J 3 bases, leaving 11 bases between the germline ends. The CDR3 sequence: CASSPYPGYEQYF. In DNA form, the CDR3 reads TGTGCCAGCAGCCCCTACCCGGGCTACGAGCAGTACTTC. Complete variable domain (other parts from reference TRBV7-3 and TRBJ2-7): GAGVSQTPSNKVTEKGKYVELRCDPISGHTALYWYRQSLGQGPEFLIYFQGTGAADDSGLPNDRFFAVRPEGSVSTLKIQRTERGDSAVYLCASSPYPGYEQYFGPGTRLTVT.

This chain connects TRBV6-5 to TRBJ2-3, with 8 bases fitting TRBD2. Germline assignment: CDR1 MNHEY and CDR2 SVGAGI. Unmatched junction bases numbered 5, after V lost 0 bases and J lost 6 bases. The CDR3 runs to 15 residues. The CDR3: CASSYSSGMGDTQYF. CDR3 DNA: TGTGCCAGCAGTTACTCTAGCGGGATGGGGGATACGCAGTATTTT.

The CDR3 sequence: CASRRQGWATEAFF. In nucleotides, the CDR3 is TGTGCCAGCAGAAGGCAGGGGTGGGCCACTGAAGCTTTCTTT. The V gene is TRBV5-4, the J gene TRBJ1-1, with TRBD1 as a possible D gene (6 bases). CDR1 and CDR2 from the germline V gene are SGHNT and YYREEE (reference sequence). Trimming pared 5 bases from V and 4 bases from J, leaving 15 bases between. The CDR3 has 14 residues.

V is TRBV5-1 and J is TRBJ1-2, with D hard to call. Germline V gene sequence: CDR1 SGHRS, CDR2 YFSETQ. The CDR3 runs 12 residues. Trimming shortened V by 2 bases and J by 5 bases, and 7 bases separated the two germline ends. The CDR3 DNA reads as TGCGCCAGCAGCTTCGACCTATATGGCTACACCTTC. Amino acids: CASSFDLYGYTF.

This clonotype appeared many times. The CDR3 is CASSLIAVRGADTQYF. CDR3 DNA sequence: TGTGCCAGCAGTTTAATAGCCGTGCGGGGCGCAGATACGCAGTATTTT. This chain joins TRBV27 and TRBJ2-3, with a possible D match to TRBD2 (6 bases). This CDR3 spans 16 amino acids. V gave up 2 bases and J gave up 4 bases, with 16 bases separating them. Germline V lookup: CDR1 MNHEY, CDR2 SMNVEV (reference sequence).

The table lists this clonotype with many counts. This sequence joins TRBV7-2 and TRBJ1-3, with D perhaps matching TRBD1 (5 bases). This CDR3 contains 14 residues. CDR1 and CDR2 from the germline V gene are SGHTA and FQGNSA. V was cut by 3 bases and J by 0 bases, with 6 bases left in between. This chain's CDR3 is CASSFGGSGNTIYF. CDR3 coding DNA: TGTGCCAGCAGCTTTGGGGGCTCTGGAAACACCATATATTTT.

This clonotype was counted between two and nine times. The rearrangement links TRBV4-1 to TRBJ2-3; 11 bases are a match to TRBD2. Germline V gives CDR1 MGHRA, CDR2 YSYEKL. The CDR3 length is 18 residues. Trimming cost V 5 bases and J 0 bases; bases outside gene matches: 10. The CDR3 is CASSGRFGLAGSTDTQYF. In nucleotides, the CDR3 is TGCGCCAGCAGCGGACGCTTCGGACTAGCGGGCAGCACAGATACGCAGTATTTT.

This clonotype was picked up a small number of times. The chain recombines TRBV6-5 with TRBJ1-4; 10 bases match TRBD1. CDR3 size: 15 residues. The V and J ends lost 6 bases and 5 bases, in that order; junction bases with no gene match: 6. Germline CDR1 is MNHEY and CDR2 is SVGAGI. This CDR3 reads CASSRQGAGNEKLFF. The CDR3 coding sequence is TGTGCCAGCAGCCGACAGGGGGCAGGGAATGAAAAACTGTTTTTT.

This clonotype was detected ten times or more. The CDR3 DNA reads as TGTGCCAGCAGCCCGGGGACGGGGGCGGCGAACACTGAAGCTTTCTTT. Amino acids: CASSPGTGAANTEAFF. V gene TRBV7-6 combines with J gene TRBJ1-1, with D possibly matching TRBD1 (6 bases). Germline CDR1 is SGHVS and CDR2 is FNYEAQ. The CDR3 sequence is 16 residues long. Trimming removed 5 bases from V and 1 base from J, with 17 bases in between.

This clonotype was observed a handful of times. The chain is built from TRBV7-8 and TRBJ1-4; no clear D gene. Trimming cost V 2 bases and J 13 bases, with 20 bases left between them. In germline, CDR1 is SGHVS, CDR2 FQNEAQ. The CDR3 runs to 15 residues. The CDR3: CASSLLLGSGSLLFF. In nucleotides, the CDR3 is TGTGCCAGCAGCTTATTATTGGGGTCGGGGAGCCTACTGTTTTTT.

This clonotype has just a few counts. As DNA, the CDR3 is TGTGCCAGTAGTCCTGGAGGTAGCGGAATCTACGAGCAGTACGTC. Translation gives CASSPGGSGIYEQYV. The V call is TRBV19, the J call TRBJ2-7; possibly TRBD2 for D (6 bases). V was trimmed by 5 bases and J by 3 bases, leaving 17 bases between them. This CDR3 comprises 15 residues. In germline, CDR1 is LNHDA, CDR2 SQIVND (reference sequence).

As concerns this clonotype: Its ends do not fully match the called genes, so a read error is possible. This chain joins TRBV19 and TRBJ1-2; D not resolved. This CDR3 is 14 amino acids long. CDR1 is LNHDA, CDR2 SQIVND, per germline (reference sequence). The CDR3 DNA follows: TGTGCCAGTTGTATCGCTGCGGGGTTCTATGGCTACACCTTC. Encoded protein: CASCIAAGFYGYTF.

This sequence joins TRBV20-1 and TRBJ2-3, with D maybe TRBD2 (6 bases). V was clipped by 3 bases and J by 0 bases, with 7 bases between them. Germline-derived CDR1 and CDR2 are DFQATT and SNEGSKA (reference sequence). The CDR3 is made up of 13 amino acids. The CDR3 DNA reads as TGCAGTGCTAGGGGGACTAGCACAGATACGCAGTATTTT. As protein: CSARGTSTDTQYF.

This clonotype was picked up many times. The V call is TRBV14, the J call TRBJ1-1; no firm D call. Germline assignment: CDR1 SGHDN and CDR2 FVKESK. The ends were cut back, 2 bases at V and 7 bases at J, with 8 bases in the middle. The CDR3 runs 12 residues. Here the CDR3 DNA reads TGTGCCAGCAGCCAACAGACGAGTGAAGCTTTCTTT. It yields the protein CASSQQTSEAFF.

The chain links TRBV20-1 to TRBJ2-5; the D is unclear. The V gene's germline CDR1 is DFQATT and CDR2 SNEGSKA (reference sequence). V gave up 0 bases and J gave up 7 bases, with 12 bases separating them. The CDR3 length is 13 residues. CDR3 loop: CSARDRVPGTQYF. The CDR3 bases are TGCAGTGCTAGAGATAGGGTCCCGGGGACCCAGTACTTC.

This clonotype was observed many times. The chain couples TRBV7-9 to TRBJ2-1; perhaps TRBD1 as D (6 bases). The CDR3 has 17 amino acids. Germline CDR1 SEHNR, CDR2 FQNEAQ (reference sequence). Trimming left V 0 bases short and J 2 bases short, with 14 bases between. CDR3 loop: CASSLARGTRTYNEQFF. The CDR3 region has the DNA TGTGCCAGCAGCTTAGCCCGAGGGACACGGACCTACAATGAGCAGTTCTTC.

This clonotype came up a few times. At one end, the junction sequence differs from germline, possibly due to a read error. V gene TRBV5-1 combines with J gene TRBJ2-3, with a weak D call TRBD2 (5 bases). Germline loops: CDR1 SGHRS, CDR2 YFSETQ. This CDR3 has 13 amino acids. CDR3 amino acids: CASRWASKDTQYF. The CDR3 DNA follows: TGCGCCAGCAGATGGGCTAGCAAAGATACGCAGTATTTT.

The rearrangement links TRBV4-2 to TRBJ2-7, with TRBD1 matching over 7 bases. CDR1 and CDR2 from the germline V gene are LGHNA and YNFKEQ. The CDR3 totals 15 residues. V trimming: 4 bases; J trimming: 1 base; junction bases outside the gene matches: 7. The CDR3 spells CASSRRPGQSYEQYF. The DNA for the CDR3 is TGTGCCAGCAGCCGAAGACCGGGACAGTCCTACGAGCAGTACTTC.

This clonotype occurred many times. The V gene is TRBV7-2, the J gene TRBJ2-3; 7 bases are a match to TRBD2. The junction had 2 bases not matched to a gene; V was cut back by 0 bases and J by 2 bases. Germline loops: CDR1 SGHTA, CDR2 FQGNSA. The CDR3 is made up of 15 amino acids. The CDR3 region is CASSLAGGYTDTQYF. DNA of the CDR3: TGTGCCAGCAGCTTAGCGGGGGGGTACACAGATACGCAGTATTTT.

This clonotype was seen a handful of times. Relative to the germline gene, one junction end is altered; a read error may explain this. The rearrangement uses TRBV7-2 and TRBJ2-5, with D maybe TRBD1 (5 bases). The germline V gene encodes CDR1 SGHTA and CDR2 FQGNSA. The CDR3 covers 13 residues. In nucleotides, the CDR3 is TGTGCCAGCCGCTTACAGGTACAAGAGACCCAGTACTTC. Its protein is CASRLQVQETQYF. Filled out from reference TRBV7-2 and TRBJ2-5, the complete variable domain reads GAGVSQSPSNKVTEKGKDVELRCDPISGHTALYWYRQSLGQGLEFLIYFQGNSAPDKSGLPSDRFSAERTGGSVSTLTIQRTQQEDSAVYLCASRLQVQETQYFGPGTRLLVL.

This clonotype was found many times. V and J are TRBV7-2 and TRBJ1-4, with D possibly being TRBD1 (5 bases). There are 16 residues in the CDR3. The V and J ends lost 1 base and 0 bases respectively, with 9 bases between them. Germline V CDR1 and CDR2: SGHTA, FQGNSA. The CDR3 region is CASSLDGTATNEKLFF. The DNA for the CDR3 is TGTGCCAGCAGCTTAGACGGGACTGCAACTAATGAAAAACTGTTTTTT.